The 2 T cell receptor beta chains presented below share a single source sample, sequenced in a study of blood T cell repertoires in COVID-19 (TCRdb year 2020). The library was generated by the immunoSEQ multiplex PCR assay. Held by TCRdb, this immuneACCESS table contains in-frame sequences only and omits some clones. Under half of the omission traces to an unresolved V gene where checked; the cause of the rest is unknown. This sample is represented by some 180,000 clones; roughly 89% of them were singletons. Of the sample, about 3.2% falls within the top ten clones. The specimen sequenced was PBMCs or T cells enriched from blood (not recorded which). These TCRs come from a woman in her twenties or thirties who had been exposed to COVID-19.

The chain has TRBV5-1 and TRBJ2-3, with 8 positions matching TRBD2. This CDR3 contains 14 residues. CDR1 is SGHRS, CDR2 YFSETQ, per germline. V was pared by 5 bases and J by 1 base, with 3 bases of the junction left unmatched. The CDR3 DNA reads as TGCGCCAGCAGGGGCGGGGGGCGCACAGATACGCAGTATTTT. This translates into CASRGGGRTDTQYF.

This clone was seen a few times. The rearrangement uses TRBV27 and TRBJ1-2; the match to TRBD1 covers 10 bases. Losses at the gene ends were 3 bases for V and 4 bases for J; bases not matched to a gene: 11. The germline V gene has CDR1 MNHEY and CDR2 SMNVEV (reference sequence). This CDR3 is built from 17 residues. This chain's CDR3 is CASSFRTGGENPYGYTF. DNA for the CDR3: TGTGCCAGCAGTTTCCGGACAGGGGGTGAAAACCCCTATGGCTACACCTTC.